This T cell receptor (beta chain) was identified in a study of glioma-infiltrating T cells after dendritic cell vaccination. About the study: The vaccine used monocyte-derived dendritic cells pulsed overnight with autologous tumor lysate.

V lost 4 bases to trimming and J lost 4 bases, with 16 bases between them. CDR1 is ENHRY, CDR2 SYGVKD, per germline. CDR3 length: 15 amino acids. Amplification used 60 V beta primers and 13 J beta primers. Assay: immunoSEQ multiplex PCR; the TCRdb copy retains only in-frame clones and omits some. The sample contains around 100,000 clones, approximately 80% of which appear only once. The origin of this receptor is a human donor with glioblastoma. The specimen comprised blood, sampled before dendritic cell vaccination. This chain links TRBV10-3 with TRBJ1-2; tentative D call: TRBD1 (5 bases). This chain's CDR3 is CAISVGGTGIYGYTF. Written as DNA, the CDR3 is TGTGCCATCAGTGTCGGGGGAACGGGAATCTATGGCTACACCTTC.